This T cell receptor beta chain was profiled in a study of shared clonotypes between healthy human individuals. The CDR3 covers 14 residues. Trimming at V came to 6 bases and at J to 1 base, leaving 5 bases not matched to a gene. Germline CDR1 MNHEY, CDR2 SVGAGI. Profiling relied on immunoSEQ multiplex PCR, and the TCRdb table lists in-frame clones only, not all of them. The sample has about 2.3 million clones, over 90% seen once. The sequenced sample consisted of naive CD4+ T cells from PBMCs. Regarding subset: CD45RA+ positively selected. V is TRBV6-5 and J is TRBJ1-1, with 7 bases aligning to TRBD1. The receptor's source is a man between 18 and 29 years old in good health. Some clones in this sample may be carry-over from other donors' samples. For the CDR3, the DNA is TGTGCCAGCAGCCGGGACAGTAAGAACACTGAAGCTTTCTTT. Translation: CASSRDSKNTEAFF.